The 18 T cell receptor beta chains listed next were all sequenced from one sample in a study of blood T cell repertoires in COVID-19. Assay used: immunoSEQ multiplex PCR; TCRdb lists only in-frame clones, some missing. The table has under 95,000 clones, approximately 85% seen once. Sequenced input: peripheral blood. These receptors came from a man aged 50-59 years with COVID-19, enrolled during active disease.

The V gene is TRBV27, the J gene TRBJ1-6; 7 nucleotides align to TRBD1. Losses at the gene ends were 0 bases for V and 13 bases for J; bases not matched to a gene: 9. The germline gives CDR1 MNHEY, CDR2 SMNVEV (reference sequence). This CDR3 comprises 15 residues. The CDR3 bases are TGTGCCAGCAGTTTATCTACGGGACAGTGGTACCCCCTCCACTTT. Its protein product is CASSLSTGQWYPLHF.

The chain is built from TRBV19 and TRBJ1-1, with 7 nucleotides matching TRBD1. Trimming removed 6 bases from V and 1 base from J; junction bases left unmatched: 2. Germline CDR1 reads LNHDA; CDR2 reads SQIVND (reference sequence). The CDR3 has 13 amino acids. The CDR3 loop is CASRYRGNTEAFF. Here the CDR3 DNA reads TGTGCCAGTAGATACAGGGGGAACACTGAAGCTTTCTTT.

For the CDR3, the DNA is TGTGCCAGCAGCCCCCGTCAGCGACCTTCCTACAATGAGCAGTTCTTC. Amino acids: CASSPRQRPSYNEQFF. The J gene is TRBJ2-1, the V gene TRBV9; D not certain. Trimming took off 4 bases at V and 1 base at J, with 15 bases between the two ends. Germline V gene sequence: CDR1 SGDLS, CDR2 YYNGEE. The CDR3 is 16 amino acids. Filled out from reference TRBV9 and TRBJ2-1, the complete variable domain reads DSGVTQTPKHLITATGQRVTLRCSPRSGDLSVYWYQQSLDQGLQFLIQYYNGEERAKGNILERFSAQQFPDLHSELNLSSLELGDSALYFCASSPRQRPSYNEQFFGPGTRLTVL.

In DNA, the CDR3 is TGTGCCAGCAGTCACGAGAGTTCCTACGAGCAGTACTTC. The encoded protein is CASSHESSYEQYF. The rearrangement links TRBV6-5 to TRBJ2-7, with D hard to call. This CDR3 is built from 13 residues. Germline loops: CDR1 MNHEY, CDR2 SVGAGI. The V end was cut by 5 bases, the J end by 1 base, with 9 bases between.

The chain employs TRBV18 and TRBJ1-4; unclear D gene. Germline CDR1 is KGHSH and CDR2 is LQKENI. CDR3 length: 13 amino acids. The germline V and J ends were trimmed by 3 bases and 4 bases, with 6 bases remaining between them. Here the CDR3 DNA reads TGTGCCAGCTCACCGAGTGGTAATGAAAAACTGTTTTTT. Translated: CASSPSGNEKLFF.

Notes on this clone: This sample also contains other DNA sequences that code for the same CDR3. This chain uses TRBV7-3 with TRBJ1-1, with 7 bases fitting TRBD1. Trimming took 5 bases from V and 1 from J; bases not matched to a gene: 4. Germline CDR1 reads SGHTA; CDR2 reads FQGTGA. The CDR3 spans 14 residues. The DNA of the CDR3 is TGTGCCAGCAGCCCCCGGGACAGGAACACTGAAGCTTTCTTT. Its protein is CASSPRDRNTEAFF.

This clone was seen once. This rearrangement joins TRBV9 to TRBJ2-2; D is unclear. Germline values: CDR1 SGDLS, CDR2 YYNGEE. CDR3 length equals 14 residues. With 1 base removed from V and 3 bases from J, the gap between germline ends came to 7 bases. CDR3 in amino acids: CASSVSSDTGELFF. For the CDR3, the DNA is TGTGCCAGCAGCGTATCGAGCGACACCGGGGAGCTGTTTTTT.

This chain connects TRBV9 to TRBJ1-2, with D maybe TRBD1 (5 bases). V gave up 0 bases and J gave up 0 bases, with 9 bases separating them. The germline V gene has CDR1 SGDLS and CDR2 YYNGEE. The CDR3 consists of 15 residues. In DNA, the CDR3 is TGTGCCAGCAGCGTAGGGGCAGGGTCTAACTATGGCTACACCTTC. Translating gives CASSVGAGSNYGYTF.

As DNA, the CDR3 is TGCAGCGTTGTTATAACCTACAATGAGCAGTTCTTC. This sequence encodes CSVVITYNEQFF. The genes are TRBV29-1 and TRBJ2-1; D not certain. Germline V gene sequence: CDR1 SQVTM, CDR2 ANQGSEA. This CDR3 has 12 amino acids. V gave up 4 bases and J gave up 2 bases, with 6 bases separating them.

The chain couples TRBV7-9 to TRBJ2-1; D is unclear. Between the trimmed V and J ends, which lost 3 bases and 1 base, there was a span of 7 bases. Germline CDR1 SEHNR, CDR2 FQNEAQ (reference sequence). This CDR3 has 14 residues. CDR3 region: CASSFAASYNEQFF. CDR3 nucleotide sequence: TGTGCCAGCAGCTTTGCGGCTTCCTACAATGAGCAGTTCTTC.

The CDR3 DNA reads TGCAGTGCTAGTACAGAAATCTACGAGCAGTACTTC. Its protein product is CSASTEIYEQYF. The gene calls are TRBV20-1 and TRBJ2-7; D remains ambiguous. CDR3 length: 12 amino acids. V lost 3 bases and J lost 3, with 9 bases in between. CDR1 DFQATT and CDR2 SNEGSKA come from the germline V gene (reference sequence).

Here the CDR3 reads CAWRDSYYEQYF. The CDR3 DNA follows: TGTGCCTGGAGGGACAGTTACTACGAGCAGTACTTC. J is TRBJ2-7 and V is TRBV30, with a tentative D call TRBD1 (6 bases). With 3 bases removed from V and 3 bases from J, the gap between germline ends came to 9 bases. CDR3 size: 12 residues. Germline CDR1 and CDR2: GTSNPN and SVGIG (reference sequence).

This chain connects TRBV3-1 (or the pseudogene TRBV3-2) to TRBJ2-3; D is ambiguous. The CDR3 loop spans 13 amino acids. The V and J ends lost 0 bases and 11 bases respectively, with 12 bases between them. Germline V gives CDR1 LGHDT, CDR2 YNNKEL (reference sequence). The CDR3 here is CASSQDPLGRQYF. CDR3 coding DNA: TGTGCCAGCAGCCAAGATCCCCTAGGTCGGCAGTATTTT.

This clone came up a few times. V and J are TRBV27 and TRBJ2-3; D not certain. Trimming pared 6 bases from V and 1 base from J, leaving 14 bases between. Germline V CDR1 and CDR2: MNHEY, SMNVEV (reference sequence). The CDR3 has 15 amino acids. CDR3 bases: TGTGCCAGCAGGCCCCGAATACCGGGCACAGATACGCAGTATTTT. Translating gives CASRPRIPGTDTQYF.

The CDR3 bases are TGTGCCAGCAGCCCCGGGACTAGCGGGCTTCTCGAGCAGTACTTC. Translated, it gives CASSPGTSGLLEQYF. This chain connects TRBV5-4 to TRBJ2-7; 12 nucleotides match TRBD2. The germline gives CDR1 SGHNT, CDR2 YYREEE (reference sequence). The CDR3 is 15 amino acids. V lost 4 bases to trimming and J lost 6 bases; unmatched junction nucleotides: 8.

V is TRBV7-8 and J is TRBJ2-7; TRBD1 might be the D (6 bases). The CDR3 is 13 residues long. V shed 3 bases and J shed 5 bases, with 11 bases lying between them. Germline V gene sequence: CDR1 SGHVS, CDR2 FQNEAQ. The CDR3 here is CASSFGRDNEQYF. The CDR3 nucleotides read TGTGCCAGCAGCTTCGGCAGGGACAACGAGCAGTACTTC.

The chain joins TRBV19 to TRBJ2-3; 7 bases map to TRBD2. Germline CDR1 LNHDA, CDR2 SQIVND (reference sequence). The CDR3 length is 15 residues. V lost 4 bases to trimming and J lost 1 base; unmatched junction nucleotides: 5. CDR3 protein: CASSKGLPGTDTQYF. DNA of the CDR3: TGTGCCAGTAGTAAGGGACTACCCGGCACAGATACGCAGTATTTT.

The chain links TRBV4-2 to TRBJ2-1; weak D call: TRBD1 (5 bases). V lost 3 bases to trimming and J lost 8 bases, with 14 bases between them. The germline V gene encodes CDR1 LGHNA and CDR2 YNFKEQ. The CDR3 consists of 14 residues. As DNA, the CDR3 is TGTGCCAGCAGCCACACCAGGGTGACCCATGAGCAGTTCTTC. Protein product: CASSHTRVTHEQFF.